This T cell receptor (beta chain) derives from a study of CD8+ T cells in alopecia areata. The researchers isolated CD4+ and CD8+ T cells from PBMCs by sorting. RNA, once extracted, was reverse transcribed into cDNA for use as the sequencing template. Profiled with immunoSEQ multiplex PCR; TCRdb holds only in-frame clones, not every one. The sample gives 130,000 to 150,000 clones, 62% of which show up once; 30% to 45% is in the top ten. This CDR3 contains 13 residues. The germline V gene encodes CDR1 SQVTM and CDR2 ANQGSEA. Unmatched junction bases numbered 6, after V lost 7 bases and J lost 3 bases. This TCR was recovered from a human donor in good health. Material for sequencing was CD8+ T cells sorted from blood. The chain combines TRBV29-1 with TRBJ1-2; 9 bases match TRBD1. CDR3 DNA: TGCAGCGCCCGGGACAGGGATTACTATGGCTACACCTTC. Translating it yields CSARDRDYYGYTF.